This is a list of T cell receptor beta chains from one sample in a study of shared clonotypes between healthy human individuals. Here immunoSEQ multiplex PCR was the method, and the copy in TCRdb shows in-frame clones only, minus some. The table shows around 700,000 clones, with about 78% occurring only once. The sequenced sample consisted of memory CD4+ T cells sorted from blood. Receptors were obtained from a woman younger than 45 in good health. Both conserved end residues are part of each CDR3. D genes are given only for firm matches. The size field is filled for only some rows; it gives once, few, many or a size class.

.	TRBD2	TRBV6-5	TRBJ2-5	TGTGCCAGCAGTTTTTCTAGCGGGAAAGAGACCCAGTACTTC	CASSFSSGKETQYF
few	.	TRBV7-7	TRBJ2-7	TGTGCCAGCAGCTTAGGGACCCCCAAGTACGAGCAGTACTTC	CASSLGTPKYEQYF
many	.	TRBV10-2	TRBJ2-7	TGCGCCAGCGGGGGGACAGCTATCTACGAGCAGTACTTC	CASGGTAIYEQYF
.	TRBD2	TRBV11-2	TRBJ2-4	TGTGCCAGCAGCCCTACCCGGGGGGGAAGCGGAAACATTCAGTACTTC	CASSPTRGGSGNIQYF
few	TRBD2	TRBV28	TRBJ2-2	TGTGCCAGCAGTTTGTCTCGGGAGGGCACCGGGGAGCTGTTTTTT	CASSLSREGTGELFF
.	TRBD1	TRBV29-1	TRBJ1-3	TGCAGCGCAGGACAGGGTTCCGGAAACACCATATATTTT	CSAGQGSGNTIYF
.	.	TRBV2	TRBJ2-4	TGTGCCAGCAGGGCCGACAGAGAAAACATTCAGTACTTC	CASRADRENIQYF
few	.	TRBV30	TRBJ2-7	TGTGCCTGGGGAGGACAGTCCTACGAGCAGTACTTC	CAWGGQSYEQYF
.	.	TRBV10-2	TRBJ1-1	TGCGCCAGCAGTGAGACAGGGAACGAAGCTTTCTTT	CASSETGNEAFF
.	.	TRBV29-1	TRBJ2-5	TGCAGCGCTGGTGAGATGCAAGAGACCCAGTACTTC	CSAGEMQETQYF
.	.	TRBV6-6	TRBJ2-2	TGTGCCAGCAGTTACCGGAAAGGGGTGAACACCGGGGAGCTGTTTTTT	CASSYRKGVNTGELFF
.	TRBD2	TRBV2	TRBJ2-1	TGTGCCAGCAGTGACCCGGGACTAGCGGGCGACGACAATGAGCAGTTCTTC	CASSDPGLAGDDNEQFF
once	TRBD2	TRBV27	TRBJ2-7	TGTGCCAGCAGTTTTCTGACTAGCGGCACCTACGAGCAGTACTTC	CASSFLTSGTYEQYF